Described below is a single TCR beta chain sequence and its context. The sample is drawn from a study of control samples from healthy donors and cancer patients. Germline loops: CDR1 LGHNA, CDR2 YNFKEQ. The CDR3 covers 16 residues. The V and J ends lost 0 bases and 4 bases, in that order; junction bases with no gene match: 4. The assay was immunoSEQ multiplex PCR, and TCRdb's table has in-frame clones only and misses some. The table has about 130,000 clones, 80% to 95% seen once; the top ten hold around 2.5%. Sequencing used blood. The TCR was taken from a man aged 40-49 years in good health. This chain uses TRBV4-2 with TRBJ2-3, with 10 bases aligning to TRBD2. The CDR3 DNA follows: TGTGCCAGCAGCCAAGATCAGCGGGGGGGCCCAGATACGCAGTATTTT. Its protein product is CASSQDQRGGPDTQYF.